Described below is a single TCR beta chain sequence and its context. This sample is part of a study of blood T cell repertoires in COVID-19. Study-wide background: Both acute and convalescent COVID-19 samples were obtained from the United States, Italy and Spain. The analysed material was cDNA or gDNA that came from T cells, B-cell-depleted T cells, or PBMCs.

This CDR3 spans 15 amino acids. The ends lost 5 bases at V and 8 bases at J; junction bases unmatched: 6. Germline V gene data show CDR1 as LGHNA and CDR2 as YSLEER. Methods used by the authors: How many nucleated cells were present was estimated from reference gene primer amplification. The data were produced by immunoSEQ multiplex PCR, yet TCRdb's version contains in-frame clones alone and is incomplete. V and J calls and clone size are copied from that table; D and trimming were computed from the DNA. Of 210,000 or so clones in the sample, 86% were seen once. All enrollees were about 18 to 89 years old and from 20 to 25 US areas.

The sequencing input was PBMCs or T cells enriched from blood (not recorded which). The sequence was collected from a woman aged 45-59 years in a cohort exposed to, infected with or recovered from COVID-19 (not recorded which). The chain is built from TRBV4-3 and TRBJ2-1, with TRBD2 matching over 13 bases. The CDR3 protein is CASSSLAGGQHEQFF. DNA of the CDR3: TGCGCCAGCAGCTCACTAGCGGGGGGGCAGCATGAGCAGTTCTTC.